The rows below give T cell receptor beta chains drawn from one sample of a study of Graves' ophthalmopathy and Graves' hyperthyroidism. TCRdb itself ran the multiplex PCR reads through MiXCR, one entry per CDR3 protein. The sample has over a million distinct CDR3 sequences, roughly two fifths seen once. The sample consisted of peripheral blood or thyroid tissue (not recorded which). All receptors come from an adult man with Graves' hyperthyroidism. Both conserved end residues are part of each CDR3. Fields, in order: V gene, CDR3 protein.

TRBV7-9 CASSLERQGQYEQYF
TRBV7-8 CASSTIRGEKLFF
TRBV2 CASSEAGQSHEKLFF
TRBV12-3/TRBV12-4 CASSQNGIWGHEQYF
TRBV25-1 CASTVTGGSGSPLHF
TRBV15 CATSRYDDGPEALF
TRBV11-2 CASSSDGTYEQYF
TRBV7-9 CASRPWTGFEQYF
TRBV6-5 CASGMSSAISEAFF
TRBV25-1 CASSGIGRDTQYF